A few counts support the clone carrying this T cell receptor beta chain. Its antigen is not known. This specimen belongs to a study of type 1 and type 2 diabetes patients. Amplification started from genomic DNA. The TCR beta CDR3 region was amplified using 30 forward and 13 reverse primers. TCRdb independently ran MiXCR on the multiplex PCR reads; one entry per CDR3 protein. The sample carries about 270,000 distinct CDR3 sequences, 47% recorded once. The CDR3 is made up of 14 amino acids. V lost 5 bases, J lost 8 bases, and 22 bases lay in between. Germline V gene data show CDR1 as DFQATT and CDR2 as SNEGSKA (reference sequence). Findings and caveats of the study: With limited T2D and control samples, some T1D-only expanded clones may not be T1D-specific.

The gene calls are TRBV20-1 and TRBJ2-7; tentatively, D is TRBD1 or TRBD2 (5 bases each). The receptor was derived from a man between 18 and 35 years old with type 2 diabetes. The specimen was peripheral blood mononuclear cells (PBMCs). CDR3 nucleotides: TGCAGTGCTGGTACCGGGACGGCTTATGACAAGCAGTACTTC. Its translation is CSAGTGTAYDKQYF.